What follows are 4 T cell receptor beta chains derived from one specimen sequenced in a study of shared clonotypes between healthy human individuals. The data were produced by immunoSEQ multiplex PCR, yet TCRdb's version contains in-frame clones alone and is incomplete. The sample lists 2,100,000 or so clones, under 97% seen once, with roughly 0.13% in the top ten. Sequencing was done on a sample of naive CD4+ T cells sorted from blood. Subset here: CD45RA+ positively selected. All receptors derive from a man aged 18 to 35 in good health.

V gene TRBV5-4 combines with J gene TRBJ2-2; TRBD2 agrees at 12 bases. In germline, CDR1 is SGHNT, CDR2 YYREEE (reference sequence). There are 16 residues in the CDR3. V gave up 5 bases and J gave up 2 bases; unmatched junction bases: 4. CDR3 nucleotides: TGTGCCAGCAGGGGACTAGCGGGTCATAACACCGGGGAGCTGTTTTTT. It codes for CASRGLAGHNTGELFF.

V and J are TRBV30 and TRBJ2-1, with TRBD1 matching 9 bases. Germline V gene sequence: CDR1 GTSNPN, CDR2 SVGIG (reference sequence). The J segment lost 8 bases and the V segment lost 4 bases, leaving 9 bases of the junction unmatched. The CDR3 extends over 14 amino acids. In nucleotides, the CDR3 is TGTGCCTGGAATACCGGGACAGGGTTTCATGAGCAGTTCTTC. This encodes CAWNTGTGFHEQFF.

The chain employs TRBV11-2 and TRBJ1-6; D is unresolved. The CDR3 covers 14 residues. The V end lost 1 base, the J end lost 10 bases, and 11 bases lay between the germline ends. Per the germline V gene, CDR1 is SGHAT and CDR2 is FQNNGV. The CDR3 spells CASSLGIRNSPLHF. Written as DNA, the CDR3 is TGTGCCAGCAGCTTAGGAATAAGAAACTCACCCCTCCACTTT.

The chain combines TRBV10-3 with TRBJ2-1; D might be TRBD1 (5 bases). V was clipped by 6 bases and J by 7 bases, with 7 bases between them. The germline V gene encodes CDR1 ENHRY and CDR2 SYGVKD. The CDR3 has 11 residues. The CDR3 loop reads CAISGQNEQFF. CDR3 coding DNA: TGTGCCATCAGCGGACAAAATGAGCAGTTCTTC.